The 16 T cell receptor beta chains presented below share a single source sample, sequenced in a study of T-cell reconstitution after alpha-beta-depleted transplantation in children (dated by TCRdb to about 2016). The library was generated by PCR. The sequencer listed for this sample is Illumina HiSeq 2500. Molecular barcoding was employed in the preparation of TCR libraries, with unique molecular identifiers being used to normalize TCRbeta repertoire quantification. The public sequencing data were trimmed at Q25 with fastp and processed into clonotypes with MiXCR by TCRdb, which kept only in-frame beta chains. Entries that share a CDR3 protein sequence are merged under the most common genes and DNA. Here the sample has 200,000 to 250,000 distinct CDR3 sequences; roughly 10% occur a single time. The ten most abundant clones make up around 6% of the sample. Sample: PBMCs from the stem cell graft donor, taken from the stem cell graft. The receptors derive from a human donor who donated a stem cell graft to a child with acute lymphoblastic leukemia.

As to this clonotype: This sequence may be a read error, since a much larger clone differs from it by one base. CDR3 DNA: TGTGCCAGCAGCCCTGAAAATGAGCGGTTCTTC. Its protein product is CASSPENERFF. J is TRBJ2-1 and V is TRBV12-3 or TRBV12-4, with D unclear. This CDR3 contains 11 residues.

CDR3 in DNA: TGTGCCAGCAGCTCTACTAGCGGGGGGGCTTGGGAGACCCAGTACTTC. Residues: CASSSTSGGAWETQYF. The V call is TRBV13, the J call TRBJ2-5; 13 bases fit TRBD2. The CDR3 consists of 16 residues. V gave up 4 bases and J gave up 5 bases; unmatched junction bases: 7. Germline loops: CDR1 PRHDT, CDR2 FYEKMQ (reference sequence).

This clonotype came up many times. CDR3 protein: CASSRILGRQLFF. The CDR3 nucleotides read TGTGCCAGCAGTCGAATCCTAGGGCGCCAGCTGTTTTTT. J is TRBJ1-4 and V is TRBV6-6, with D unresolved. The CDR3 sequence is 13 residues long. Germline V CDR1 and CDR2: MNHNY, SVGAGI (reference sequence). V was trimmed by 5 bases and J by 14 bases, leaving 18 bases between them.

The genes are TRBV10-3 and TRBJ2-5; 7 nucleotides match TRBD1. V gave up 6 bases and J gave up 1 base; unmatched junction bases: 5. There are 14 residues in the CDR3. The germline V gene encodes CDR1 ENHRY and CDR2 SYGVKD. This CDR3 reads CAIRPRDSQETQYF. For the CDR3, the DNA is TGTGCCATCAGGCCCCGGGACAGCCAAGAGACCCAGTACTTC.

This clonotype was recorded at least ten times. The CDR3 loop is CASSLFSGGGTEAFF. The CDR3 DNA reads TGTGCCAGCAGCTTGTTCTCTGGTGGAGGCACTGAAGCTTTCTTT. The J gene is TRBJ1-1, the V gene TRBV5-8; no clear D gene. The CDR3 has 15 amino acids. The germline V gene encodes CDR1 SGHTS and CDR2 YDEGEE. V lost 1 base to trimming and J lost 4 bases, with 14 bases between them.

Concerning this clonotype: With a much larger clone just one base away, this may be a read error. The chain links TRBV12-3 or TRBV12-4 to TRBJ2-7; D might be TRBD1 or TRBD2, each matching 5 bases. This CDR3 region has 18 residues. The CDR3 DNA follows: TGTGCCTGCAGTTTTGATTCTTGGGTCAGGGAGACTTCCTACGAGCAGTACTTC. Translation gives CACSFDSWVRETSYEQYF.

The sample holds a few counts of this clonotype. The V call is TRBV11-1, the J call TRBJ1-1, with unresolved D. The CDR3 is made up of 19 amino acids. CDR1 and CDR2 from the germline V gene are SGHAT and FQDESV (reference sequence). V lost 0 bases to trimming and J lost 1 base, with 21 bases between them. The CDR3 nucleotides read TGTGCCAGCAGCTTAGCGCTGGGTTTCGGCAGGCACGAGAACACTGAAGCTTTCTTT. Residues: CASSLALGFGRHENTEAFF.

This clonotype was observed a handful of times. This rearrangement joins TRBV19 to TRBJ1-5; no clear D. CDR3 size: 12 residues. V was cut by 1 base and J by 3 bases, with 1 base left in between. Looked up from germline, CDR1 is LNHDA and CDR2 is SQIVND (reference sequence). CDR3 DNA sequence: TGTGCCAGTAGTATAGTCAATCAGCCCCAGCATTTT. Translated, it gives CASSIVNQPQHF. Combining the CDR3 with reference TRBV19 and TRBJ1-5 gives the whole variable domain DGGITQSPKYLFRKEGQNVTLSCEQNLNHDAMYWYRQDPGQGLRLIYYSQIVNDFQKGDIAEGYSVSREKKESFPLTVTSAQKNPTAFYLCASSIVNQPQHFGDGTRLSIL.

This clonotype was detected ten times or more. V and J are TRBV15 and TRBJ1-6, with TRBD1 identical over 9 bases. Germline CDR1 and CDR2: LNHNV and YYDKDF (reference sequence). The trim removed 0 bases at V and 7 bases at J, leaving 4 bases unmatched. CDR3 length equals 16 residues. The chain's CDR3 is CATSRESGTGNSPLHF. CDR3 coding DNA: TGTGCCACCAGCAGAGAATCAGGGACAGGGAATTCACCCCTCCACTTT.

The table lists this clonotype with a few counts. The chain combines TRBV7-9 with TRBJ2-3, with a tentative D call TRBD1 (5 bases). The germline CDR1 and CDR2 sequences are SEHNR and FQNEAQ (reference sequence). Trimming took off 5 bases at V and 0 bases at J, with 15 bases between the two ends. The CDR3 extends over 16 amino acids. The CDR3 loop is CASSAAGSPSTDTQYF. The CDR3 DNA sequence: TGTGCCAGCAGCGCCGCAGGGTCCCCTAGCACAGATACGCAGTATTTT.

This clonotype has just a few counts. This chain links TRBV7-9 with TRBJ2-3; 8 bases agree with TRBD1. V was pared by 3 bases and J by 14 bases, with 7 bases of the junction left unmatched. The CDR3 consists of 12 residues. Per germline, CDR1 SEHNR and CDR2 FQNEAQ (reference sequence). The CDR3 DNA is TGTGCCAGCAGCTTCGGGACAGGCGGTGGGTATTTT. Protein: CASSFGTGGGYF.

The CDR3 coding sequence is TGTGCCAGCAGCCTCCCGCGGGGAGAAGGGACAGATACGCAGTATTTT. Residues: CASSLPRGEGTDTQYF. The rearrangement uses TRBV3-1 and TRBJ2-3; D may be TRBD2 (6 bases). V lost 4 bases, J lost 3 bases, and 17 bases lay in between. Germline V gene lookup returns CDR1 LGHDT and CDR2 YNNKEL (reference sequence). The CDR3 is 16 residues long.

The J gene is TRBJ1-1, the V gene TRBV6-5; D is unclear. This CDR3 spans 17 amino acids. V shed 1 base and J shed 0 bases, with 15 bases lying between them. Germline V gene data show CDR1 as MNHEY and CDR2 as SVGAGI. As DNA, the CDR3 is TGTGCCAGCAGTTACTTGACGGCCTTGGGGATGAACACTGAAGCTTTCTTT. Translating it yields CASSYLTALGMNTEAFF.

V and J are TRBV7-9 and TRBJ1-1; D is perhaps TRBD1 (5 bases). From germline, CDR1 is SEHNR and CDR2 FQNEAQ (reference sequence). Trimming removed 5 bases from V and 1 base from J, with 11 bases in between. This CDR3 has 14 residues. CDR3 in DNA: TGTGCCAGCAGCCCCCAGGGTAAGAACACTGAAGCTTTCTTT. This sequence encodes CASSPQGKNTEAFF.

V is TRBV27 and J is TRBJ1-1; D is perhaps TRBD1 (5 bases). The length of the CDR3 is 13 residues. From germline, CDR1 is MNHEY and CDR2 SMNVEV (reference sequence). V was pared by 0 bases and J by 8 bases, with 10 bases between. The CDR3 nucleotides are TGTGCCAGCAGTTTATCGGGGACGGGGGAAGCTTTCTTT. It translates to CASSLSGTGEAFF.

This clonotype was seen many times. V and J are TRBV27 and TRBJ2-1; D gene unclear. The V gene's germline CDR1 is MNHEY and CDR2 SMNVEV (reference sequence). There are 12 residues in the CDR3. The V gene lost 5 bases and the J gene lost 5 bases, with 7 bases spanning the gap. CDR3 loop: CASSHPHNEQFF. The CDR3, as DNA: TGTGCCAGCAGTCACCCCCACAATGAGCAGTTCTTC.